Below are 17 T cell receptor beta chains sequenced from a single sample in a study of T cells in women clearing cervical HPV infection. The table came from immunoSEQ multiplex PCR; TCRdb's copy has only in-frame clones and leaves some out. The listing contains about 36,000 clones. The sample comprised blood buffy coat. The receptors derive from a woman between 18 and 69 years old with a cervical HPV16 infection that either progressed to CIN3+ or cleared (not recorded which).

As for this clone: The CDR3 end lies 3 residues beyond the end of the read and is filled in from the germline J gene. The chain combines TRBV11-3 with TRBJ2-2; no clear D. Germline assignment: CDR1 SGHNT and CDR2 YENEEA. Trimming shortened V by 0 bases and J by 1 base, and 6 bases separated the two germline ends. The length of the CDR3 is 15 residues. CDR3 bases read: TGTGCCAGCAGCTTAGATCTCAGGAACACCGGGGAG. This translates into CASSLDLRNTGE. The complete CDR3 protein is CASSLDLRNTGELFF. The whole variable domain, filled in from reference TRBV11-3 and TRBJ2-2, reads EAGVVQSPRYKIIEKKQPVAFWCNPISGHNTLYWYLQNLGQGPELLIRYENEEAVDDSQLPKDRFSAERLKGVDSTLKIQPAELGDSAVYLCASSLDLRNTGELFFGEGSRLTVL.

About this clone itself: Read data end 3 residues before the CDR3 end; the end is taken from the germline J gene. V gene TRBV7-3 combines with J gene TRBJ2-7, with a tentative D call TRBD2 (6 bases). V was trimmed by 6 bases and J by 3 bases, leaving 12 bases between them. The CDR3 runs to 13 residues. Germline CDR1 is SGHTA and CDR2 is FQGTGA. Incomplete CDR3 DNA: TGTGCCAGCAGGTCCGGGACTGGCTACGAG. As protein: CASRSGTGYE. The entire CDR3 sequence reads CASRSGTGYEQYF.

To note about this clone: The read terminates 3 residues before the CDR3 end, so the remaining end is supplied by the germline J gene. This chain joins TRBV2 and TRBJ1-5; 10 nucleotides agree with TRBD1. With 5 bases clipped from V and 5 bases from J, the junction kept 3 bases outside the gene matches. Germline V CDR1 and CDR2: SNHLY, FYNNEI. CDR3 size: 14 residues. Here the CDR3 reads CASSTGQGYQPQHF. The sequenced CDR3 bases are TGTGCCAGCAGTACGGGACAGGGGTATCAGCCC.

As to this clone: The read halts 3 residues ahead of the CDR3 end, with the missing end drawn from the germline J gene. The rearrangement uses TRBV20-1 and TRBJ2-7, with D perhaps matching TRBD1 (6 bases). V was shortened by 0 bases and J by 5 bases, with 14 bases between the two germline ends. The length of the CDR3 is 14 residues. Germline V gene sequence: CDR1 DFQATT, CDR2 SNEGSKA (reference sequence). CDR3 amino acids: CSAREGAFTDEQYF. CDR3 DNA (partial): TGCAGTGCTAGAGAGGGGGCCTTCACAGACGAG.

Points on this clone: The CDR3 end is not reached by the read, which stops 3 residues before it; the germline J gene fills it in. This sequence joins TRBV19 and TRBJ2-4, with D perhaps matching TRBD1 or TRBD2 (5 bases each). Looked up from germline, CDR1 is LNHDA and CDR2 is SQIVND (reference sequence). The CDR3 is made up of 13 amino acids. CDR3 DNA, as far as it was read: TGTGCCAGTCGCCAGACGCAGGGAGACGGT. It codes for CASRQTQGDG. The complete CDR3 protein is CASRQTQGDGQYF.

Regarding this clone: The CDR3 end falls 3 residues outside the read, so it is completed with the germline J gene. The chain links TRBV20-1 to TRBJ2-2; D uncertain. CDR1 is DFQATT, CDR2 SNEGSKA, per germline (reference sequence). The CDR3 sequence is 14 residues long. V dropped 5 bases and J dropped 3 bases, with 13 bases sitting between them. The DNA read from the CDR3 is TGCAGTGCTCACAGTGGCTCTTACACCGGGGAG. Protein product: CSAHSGSYTGE. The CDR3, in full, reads CSAHSGSYTGELFF.

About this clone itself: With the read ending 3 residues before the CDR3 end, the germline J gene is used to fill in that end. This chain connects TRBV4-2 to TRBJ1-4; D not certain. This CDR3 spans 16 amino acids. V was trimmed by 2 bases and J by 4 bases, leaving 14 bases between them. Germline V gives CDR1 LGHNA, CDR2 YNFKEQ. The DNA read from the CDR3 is TGTGCCAGCAGCCAAACCCCCCCAGGCGATAATGAAAAA. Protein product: CASSQTPPGDNEK. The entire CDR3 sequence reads CASSQTPPGDNEKLFF.

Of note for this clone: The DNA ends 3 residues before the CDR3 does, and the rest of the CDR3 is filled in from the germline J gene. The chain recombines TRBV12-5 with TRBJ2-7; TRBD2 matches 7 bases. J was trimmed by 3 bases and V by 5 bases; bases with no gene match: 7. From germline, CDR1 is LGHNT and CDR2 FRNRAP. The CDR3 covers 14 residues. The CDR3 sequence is CASGLASGIYEQYF. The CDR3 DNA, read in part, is TGTGCTAGTGGTCTTGCTAGCGGTATCTACGAG.

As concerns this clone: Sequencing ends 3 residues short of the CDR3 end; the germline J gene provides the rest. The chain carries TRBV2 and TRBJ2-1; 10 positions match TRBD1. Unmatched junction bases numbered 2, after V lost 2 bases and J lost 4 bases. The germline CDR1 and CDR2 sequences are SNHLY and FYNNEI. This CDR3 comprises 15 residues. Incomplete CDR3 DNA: TGTGCCAGCAGTGAAACGGGACAGGGGTACAATGAG. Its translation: CASSETGQGYNE. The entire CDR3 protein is CASSETGQGYNEQFF.

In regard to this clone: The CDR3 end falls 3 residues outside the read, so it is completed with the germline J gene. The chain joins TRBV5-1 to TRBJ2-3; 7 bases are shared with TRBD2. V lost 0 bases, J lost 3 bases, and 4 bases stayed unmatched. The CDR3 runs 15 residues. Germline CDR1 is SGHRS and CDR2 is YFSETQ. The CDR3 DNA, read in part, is TGCGCCAGCAGCTTGGCGGGGGGAGTTACAGATACG. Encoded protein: CASSLAGGVTDT. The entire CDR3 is CASSLAGGVTDTQYF.

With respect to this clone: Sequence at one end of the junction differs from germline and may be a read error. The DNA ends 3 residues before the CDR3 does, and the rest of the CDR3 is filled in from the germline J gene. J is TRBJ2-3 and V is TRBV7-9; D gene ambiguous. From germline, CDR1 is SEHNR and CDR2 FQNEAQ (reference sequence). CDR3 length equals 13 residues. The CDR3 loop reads CASSLMQSETQYF. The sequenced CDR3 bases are TGTGCCAGCAGCTTAATGCAGTCAGAGACG.

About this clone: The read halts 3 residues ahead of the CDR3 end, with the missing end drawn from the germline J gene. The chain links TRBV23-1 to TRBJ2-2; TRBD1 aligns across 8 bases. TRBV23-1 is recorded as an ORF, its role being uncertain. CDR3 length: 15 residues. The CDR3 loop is CASSQNPGQGEKLFF. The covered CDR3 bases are TGCGCCAGCAGTCAAAATCCTGGACAGGGTGAAAAG.

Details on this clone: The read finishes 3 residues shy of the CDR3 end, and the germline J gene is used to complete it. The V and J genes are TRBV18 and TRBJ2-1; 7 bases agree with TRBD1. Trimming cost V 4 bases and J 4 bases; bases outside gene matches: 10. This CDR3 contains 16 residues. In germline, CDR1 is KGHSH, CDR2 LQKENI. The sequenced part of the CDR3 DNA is TGTGCCAGCTCACGGCAACGGACAGGTCAATACAATGAG. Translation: CASSRQRTGQYNE. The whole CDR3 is CASSRQRTGQYNEQFF.

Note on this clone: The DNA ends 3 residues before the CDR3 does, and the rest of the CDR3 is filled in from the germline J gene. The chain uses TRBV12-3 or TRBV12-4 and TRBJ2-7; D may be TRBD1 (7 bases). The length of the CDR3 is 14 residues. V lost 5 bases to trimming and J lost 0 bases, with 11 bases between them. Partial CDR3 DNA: TGTGCCAGCAGTCGACAGGGAGGCTCCTACGAG. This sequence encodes CASSRQGGSYE. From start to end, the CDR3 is CASSRQGGSYEQYF.

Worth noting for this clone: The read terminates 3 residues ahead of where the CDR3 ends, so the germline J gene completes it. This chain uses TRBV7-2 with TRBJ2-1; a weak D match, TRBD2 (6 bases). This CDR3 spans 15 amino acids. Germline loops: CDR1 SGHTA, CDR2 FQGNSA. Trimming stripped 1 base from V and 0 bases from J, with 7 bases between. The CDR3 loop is CASSLGLVSYNEQFF. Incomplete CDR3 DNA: TGTGCCAGCAGCTTAGGACTAGTCTCCTACAATGAG.

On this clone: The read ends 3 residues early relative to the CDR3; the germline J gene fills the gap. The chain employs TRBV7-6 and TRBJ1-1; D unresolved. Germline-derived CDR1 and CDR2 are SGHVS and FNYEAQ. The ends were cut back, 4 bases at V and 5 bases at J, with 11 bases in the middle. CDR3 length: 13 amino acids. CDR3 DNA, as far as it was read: TGTGCCAGCAGCTCTTATCCCGGGACTGAA. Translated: CASSSYPGTE. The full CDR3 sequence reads CASSSYPGTEAFF.

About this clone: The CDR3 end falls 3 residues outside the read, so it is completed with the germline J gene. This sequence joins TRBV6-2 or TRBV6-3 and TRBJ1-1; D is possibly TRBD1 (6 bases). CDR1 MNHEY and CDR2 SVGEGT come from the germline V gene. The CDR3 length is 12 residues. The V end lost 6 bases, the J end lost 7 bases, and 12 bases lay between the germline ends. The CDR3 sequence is CASRDQGNEAFF. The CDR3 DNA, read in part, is TGTGCCAGCAGGGACCAGGGGAATGAA.